Listed here is a single T cell receptor (beta chain). No cognate antigen has been identified for it. Per-nucleotide qualities are absent, and no much larger clonotype sits a single base away. The source of the sample is a study of blood T cell repertoires in COVID-19 (dated by TCRdb to the early 2020s). Notes on the research overall: The collaborator samples originated in the United States, Italy and Spain and spanned the acute and convalescent phases of COVID-19. The material from the prospective study consisted of cDNA or gDNA derived from T cells, B-cell-depleted T cells, or PBMCs. The dataset comprised deeply sampled blood TCRbeta repertoires from subjects exposed to, actively infected with, or recovered from COVID-19. The repertoires were made available in a free public database intended to serve as a resource for research on the immune response to SARS-CoV-2. The samples were drawn from two sources: the first 160 participants of the ongoing ImmuneRACE study, and 1,000 to 1,500 subjects contributed by 6 global collaborators. Nearly every sample came with metadata listing a de-identified subject ID, COVID-19 status, age in years and sex. Where HLA class I and class II types were available, the types were taken from metadata supplied by the sample provider, not from assay-based typing.

Findings and caveats that apply to the study as a whole: How much clinical and demographic metadata was included differed by source and by participant, and the metadata was provided uncurated.

Ends trimmed: V by 7 bases, J by 2 bases; bases unmatched to a gene: 7. The CDR3, cysteine through phenylalanine, is 15 amino acids long. Of the read, only the CDR3 DNA is kept; its 45 bases are in frame from base 1. CDR1 and CDR2, looked up from the germline V gene (reference sequence), are SGHNT and YYREEE. Enrolling through a virtual design, the prospective study's participants ranged in age from roughly 18 to 95 years and lived across roughly 23 United States geographic areas. To assign participants to cohorts, the prospective study relied on clinical history that participants themselves reported in a screening survey and a study questionnaire. Recovered participants in ImmuneRACE Cohort 3 were defined by two consecutive negative NP/OP PCR tests, clearance by a healthcare professional, or resolution of symptoms. Mobile phlebotomists in the prospective study collected whole blood, serum and a nasopharyngeal or oropharyngeal swab from every participant. Over an approximately 2-month period, participants in the prospective study had the option of providing additional blood draws and questionnaires. Before DNA extraction, blood samples from the prospective study were shipped at room temperature or frozen.

TCRbeta CDR3 regions were amplified from genomic DNA by means of the immunoSEQ Assay, a bias-controlled multiplex PCR. Under the source paper's analysis protocol: Within the assay, amplification of reference gene primers was used to estimate how many nucleated cells each sample contained. To quantify the absolute abundance of each unique TCRbeta CDR3 rearrangement, sequence reads were collapsed and filtered. For each sample, productive Simpson clonality was calculated as the square root of Simpson's diversity index across productive rearrangements. TCRdb's version of the immuneACCESS table is confined to in-frame rearrangements and falls short of the full clone set. An unresolved V gene accounts for under half of the shortfall where checked; the remainder is of unknown origin. From that table come the V and J calls and clone size; the DNA was used to work out D and trimming. Here the sample has more than 300,000 clones; about four fifths occur a single time. About 5% of the sample is taken by the ten largest.

Source material: PBMCs or T cells enriched from blood (not recorded which). This chain is built from TRBV5-4 and TRBJ2-3; 10 bases in between match TRBD2. This receptor was obtained from a woman aged 45 to 65 who had recovered from COVID-19. The sequenced DNA is TGTGCCAGCCAAACTAGCGGGGACCCCACAGATACGCAGTATTTT. Its translation is CASQTSGDPTDTQYF.